Presented here are 26 T cell receptor beta chains from one specimen sequenced in a study of T-cell reconstitution after alpha-beta-depleted transplantation in children. The TCRbeta library incorporated unique molecular identifiers. TCRdb recomputed calls from the PCR reads with MiXCR, one row per CDR3 protein. The data contain about 830,000 distinct CDR3 sequences, roughly 15% of them singletons. The specimen was PBMCs, mostly from graft donor cells, collected 360 days after TCRalphabeta/CD19-depleted stem cell transplant. The source of these receptors is a male patient younger than 18 who had a stem cell transplant for acute lymphoblastic leukemia, so the T cells may come from the graft donor.

The gene calls are TRBV21-1 and TRBJ2-3; the D call in the table, TRBD1, was not verified against the DNA. TRBV21-1 is labeled a pseudogene. There are 19 residues in the CDR3. The DNA for the CDR3 is TGTGCCAGCACCCTCGACAGTTCCCACCCGGTCCCCCTCACAGATACGCAGTATTTT. Protein product: CASTLDSSHPVPLTDTQYF.

The chain recombines TRBV5-1 with TRBJ2-1, with D possibly being TRBD1 (9 bases). The CDR3 consists of 15 residues. Trimming shortened V by 4 bases and J by 15 bases, and 26 bases separated the two germline ends. The germline gives CDR1 SGHRS, CDR2 YFSETQ. The CDR3 loop reads CASSPTGQGLAGLFF. DNA for the CDR3: TGCGCCAGCAGCCCCACGGGACAGGGTTTAGCGGGACTGTTCTTC.

This clonotype showed up just a few times. The chain has TRBV25-1 and TRBJ1-1, with a tentative D call TRBD1 (5 bases). Germline V gene data show CDR1 as MGHDK and CDR2 as SYGVNS. V was pared by 6 bases and J by 4 bases, with 15 bases between. This CDR3 contains 14 residues. The CDR3 DNA follows: TGTGCCAGCAGGGACACCTTAGGGAGCACTGAAGCTTTCTTT. The encoded protein is CASRDTLGSTEAFF.

This clonotype was seen only a few times. The chain has TRBV4-1 and TRBJ2-2; no definite D call. The CDR3 runs 16 residues. The V end was cut by 1 base, the J end by 0 bases, with 9 bases between. The germline V gene has CDR1 MGHRA and CDR2 YSYEKL. The CDR3 loop reads CASSQVGLANTGELFF. The CDR3 DNA sequence: TGCGCCAGCAGCCAAGTCGGCCTAGCGAACACCGGGGAGCTGTTTTTT.

V gene TRBV5-1 combines with J gene TRBJ2-5, with D possibly matching TRBD1 (6 bases). Germline V gives CDR1 SGHRS, CDR2 YFSETQ. The CDR3 totals 13 residues. The ends were cut back, 4 bases at V and 2 bases at J, with 9 bases in the middle. The CDR3 sequence is CASSTTGQETQYF. The CDR3 DNA reads as TGCGCCAGCAGCACTACAGGGCAAGAGACCCAGTACTTC.

A few counts support this clonotype. V gene TRBV25-1 combines with J gene TRBJ2-2; 7 nucleotides line up with TRBD2. In germline, CDR1 is MGHDK, CDR2 SYGVNS. The CDR3 runs 13 residues. V shed 10 bases, J shed 6 bases, and the junction held 8 bases outside the gene matches. The CDR3 reads CATPGGGAGELFF. CDR3 coding DNA: TGTGCCACCCCCGGCGGGGGTGCCGGGGAGCTGTTTTTT.

The J gene is TRBJ1-1, the V gene TRBV12-3 or TRBV12-4; a weak D match, TRBD1 (5 bases). The CDR3 loop spans 12 amino acids. The V end was cut by 5 bases, the J end by 10 bases, with 14 bases between. CDR3: CASSKGDLGAFF. CDR3 sequence (DNA): TGTGCCAGCAGTAAAGGGGACTTGGGAGCTTTCTTT.

This clonotype was seen many times. CDR3 DNA: TGCAGCGCTAGACAGACCTATGGCTACACCTTC. Protein sequence: CSARQTYGYTF. The chain is built from TRBV29-1 and TRBJ1-2, with D possibly TRBD1 on 5 matching bases. Germline-derived CDR1 and CDR2 are SQVTM and ANQGSEA. The ends were cut back, 7 bases at V and 4 bases at J, with 10 bases in the middle. The CDR3 has 11 amino acids.

This clonotype turned up a few times. CDR3 sequence (DNA): TGTGCCAGCAGCCTCGGGACAGGGGAAGGAAACACCATATATTTT. As protein: CASSLGTGEGNTIYF. The rearrangement uses TRBV7-3 and TRBJ1-3; TRBD1 aligns across 10 bases. The CDR3 has 15 residues. The V gene's germline CDR1 is SGHTA and CDR2 FQGTGA. With 5 bases clipped from V and 4 bases from J, the junction kept 5 bases outside the gene matches.

In its sample, this clonotype was seen a few times. The rearrangement uses TRBV11-2 and TRBJ2-1; 9 nucleotides agree with TRBD2. The length of the CDR3 is 15 residues. V lost 10 bases and J lost 3; bases outside the gene matches: 10. The germline V gene encodes CDR1 SGHAT and CDR2 FQNNGV. The CDR3 DNA reads TGTGCCACCAATCCCCTAGCGGGGCACTACAATGAGCAGTTCTTC. This gives the protein CATNPLAGHYNEQFF.

The rearrangement joins TRBV5-1 to TRBJ2-7; 9 bases agree with TRBD1. Trimming cost V 5 bases and J 1 base; bases outside gene matches: 10. The CDR3 length is 16 residues. Germline CDR1 reads SGHRS; CDR2 reads YFSETQ. The DNA for the CDR3 is TGCGCCAGCAGTCTTGTCCCCGGGACAGGGTCCTACGAGCAGTACTTC. Translated: CASSLVPGTGSYEQYF.

The CDR3 sequence is CASSERGLAGGPQWTYEQYF. The CDR3 coding sequence is TGTGCCAGCAGTGAAAGGGGACTAGCGGGAGGGCCACAATGGACCTACGAGCAGTACTTC. The chain joins TRBV6-1 to TRBJ2-7, with 16 bases lining up with TRBD2. The CDR3 extends over 20 amino acids. CDR1 and CDR2 (germline): MNHNS, SASEGT. With 2 bases clipped from V and 2 bases from J, the junction kept 12 bases outside the gene matches.

The gene calls are TRBV25-1 and TRBJ2-2; 7 nucleotides align to TRBD1. CDR1 is MGHDK, CDR2 SYGVNS, per germline. J gave up 7 bases and V 3 bases, and 17 bases lay outside the gene matches. CDR3 length: 18 amino acids. The CDR3 coding sequence is TGTGCCAGCAGTGAGCGAAGTACAGGGGTGACAGAGTACGGGGAGCTGTTTTTT. Protein product: CASSERSTGVTEYGELFF.

This clonotype has a handful of counts. The V gene is TRBV15, the J gene TRBJ1-4; D gene unclear. The CDR3 consists of 15 residues. V was pared by 0 bases and J by 8 bases, with 13 bases between. The germline gives CDR1 LNHNV, CDR2 YYDKDF (reference sequence). CDR3 nucleotides: TGTGCCACCAGCAGAGAGTTTGGGATTCGGGAAAAACTGTTTTTT. Translated, it gives CATSREFGIREKLFF.

In its sample, this clonotype was seen a few times. The chain uses TRBV5-1 and TRBJ2-2; 9 nucleotides agree with TRBD1. V shed 1 base and J 6 bases; nucleotides not matched to a gene: 4. This CDR3 has 15 residues. Germline values: CDR1 SGHRS, CDR2 YFSETQ. The CDR3 nucleotides are TGCGCCAGCAGCTTGACAGGGGGCGCTTCCGGGGAGCTGTTTTTT. Encoded protein: CASSLTGGASGELFF.

This clonotype was detected only a few times. The chain couples TRBV6-1 to TRBJ1-5; unclear D gene. There are 14 residues in the CDR3. Looked up from germline, CDR1 is MNHNS and CDR2 is SASEGT. V dropped 5 bases and J dropped 1 base, with 9 bases sitting between them. In nucleotides, the CDR3 is TGTGCCAGCAGTCCGAGTACGAGCAATCAGCCCCAGCATTTT. As protein: CASSPSTSNQPQHF.

The J gene is TRBJ2-3, the V gene TRBV7-3; a possible D gene is TRBD2 (5 bases). CDR1 is SGHTA, CDR2 FQGTGA, per germline. The CDR3 runs to 13 residues. V gave up 2 bases and J gave up 6 bases, with 9 bases separating them. As DNA, the CDR3 is TGTGCCAGCAGCTTACTAGCCTCGGATACGCAGTATTTT. Protein product: CASSLLASDTQYF.

V is TRBV10-3 and J is TRBJ2-7; 8 nucleotides agree with TRBD1. The CDR3 has 13 residues. The J segment lost 9 bases and the V segment lost 8 bases, leaving 12 bases of the junction unmatched. Germline loops: CDR1 ENHRY, CDR2 SYGVKD. CDR3 amino acids: CAIGPGQAIGQYF. CDR3 in DNA: TGTGCCATCGGGCCGGGACAGGCAATCGGGCAGTACTTC.

This chain links TRBV5-1 with TRBJ2-7; D unclear. The V gene lost 3 bases and the J gene lost 2 bases, with 12 bases spanning the gap. The CDR3 sequence is 14 residues long. The germline V gene has CDR1 SGHRS and CDR2 YFSETQ. The CDR3 nucleotides read TGCGCCAGCAGCTGGCCCAGTGGGCCCTACGAGCAGTACTTC. Residues: CASSWPSGPYEQYF.

The table lists this clonotype with a few counts. V is TRBV3-1 and J is TRBJ2-1; a weak D match, TRBD1 (8 bases). This CDR3 is built from 13 residues. From germline, CDR1 is LGHDT and CDR2 YNNKEL (reference sequence). V lost 4 bases and J lost 9, with 13 bases in between. The chain's CDR3 is CASSRYRGGEQFF. CDR3 DNA: TGTGCCAGCAGCCGCTACAGGGGGGGTGAGCAGTTCTTC.

This clonotype was detected a few times. V usage is TRBV20-1 and J usage is TRBJ2-7, with 9 bases fitting TRBD1. The ends lost 2 bases at V and 5 bases at J; junction bases unmatched: 10. Germline assignment: CDR1 DFQATT and CDR2 SNEGSKA (reference sequence). This CDR3 comprises 15 residues. This CDR3 is CSARKATGTGNEQYF. In DNA form, the CDR3 reads TGCAGTGCTAGAAAAGCAACCGGGACAGGGAACGAGCAGTACTTC.

The sample holds many counts of this clonotype. V usage is TRBV5-1 and J usage is TRBJ2-1; D call uncertain. The CDR3 covers 14 residues. V was clipped by 0 bases and J by 3 bases, with 7 bases between them. Per germline, CDR1 SGHRS and CDR2 YFSETQ. The CDR3 protein is CASSLEADYNEQFF. CDR3 DNA: TGCGCCAGCAGCTTGGAGGCGGACTACAATGAGCAGTTCTTC.

This clonotype was counted between two and nine times. This chain joins TRBV4-2 and TRBJ2-1, with D perhaps TRBD2 (6 bases). This CDR3 is 16 amino acids long. Germline CDR1 is LGHNA and CDR2 is YNFKEQ. V lost 6 bases and J lost 4, with 19 bases in between. CDR3 in amino acids: CASSREPGEVYNEQFF. The CDR3 coding sequence is TGTGCCAGCAGTCGGGAGCCGGGAGAGGTTTACAATGAGCAGTTCTTC.

This clonotype was seen a few times. This chain uses TRBV6-1 with TRBJ1-2; D remains ambiguous. V shed 6 bases and J shed 1 base, with 12 bases lying between them. CDR3 length equals 14 residues. Germline V CDR1 and CDR2: MNHNS, SASEGT. CDR3 amino acids: CASSLNDGNYGYTF. The CDR3 DNA follows: TGTGCCAGCAGCCTGAACGACGGTAACTATGGCTACACCTTC.

The chain couples TRBV27 to TRBJ2-6; 10 nucleotides match TRBD1. J was trimmed by 6 bases and V by 8 bases; bases with no gene match: 7. Per germline, CDR1 MNHEY and CDR2 SMNVEV (reference sequence). This CDR3 is 15 amino acids long. The DNA for the CDR3 is TGTGCCAGCGGCGACAGGGGGCTGCTGGCCAACGTCCTGACTTTC. It translates to CASGDRGLLANVLTF.

The V and J genes are TRBV6-5 and TRBJ2-7; no firm D call. The CDR3 totals 14 residues. The V gene lost 3 bases and the J gene lost 3 bases, with 12 bases spanning the gap. The germline CDR1 and CDR2 sequences are MNHEY and SVGAGI. This chain's CDR3 is CASSYGPGVYEQYF. For the CDR3, the DNA is TGTGCCAGCAGTTATGGTCCGGGTGTCTACGAGCAGTACTTC.